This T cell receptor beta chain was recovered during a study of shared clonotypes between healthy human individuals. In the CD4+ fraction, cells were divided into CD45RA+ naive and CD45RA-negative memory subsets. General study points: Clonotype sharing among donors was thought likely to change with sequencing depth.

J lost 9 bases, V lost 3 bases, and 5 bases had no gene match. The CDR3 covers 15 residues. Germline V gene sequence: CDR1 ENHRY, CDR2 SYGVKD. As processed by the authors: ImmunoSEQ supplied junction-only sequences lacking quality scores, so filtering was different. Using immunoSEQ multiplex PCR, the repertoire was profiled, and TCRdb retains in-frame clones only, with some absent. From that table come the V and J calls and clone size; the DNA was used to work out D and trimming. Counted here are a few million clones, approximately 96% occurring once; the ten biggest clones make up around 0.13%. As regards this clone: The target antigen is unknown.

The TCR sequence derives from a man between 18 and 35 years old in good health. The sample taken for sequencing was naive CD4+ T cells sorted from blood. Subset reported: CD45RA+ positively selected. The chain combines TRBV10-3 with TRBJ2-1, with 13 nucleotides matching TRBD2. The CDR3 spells CAISDGLAGEREQFF. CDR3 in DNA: TGTGCCATCAGTGACGGACTAGCGGGGGAGCGTGAGCAGTTCTTC.